A single sample gave rise to the 11 T cell receptor beta chains below, sequenced in a study of graft-versus-host responses after intestinal transplantation. Repertoires were generated with immunoSEQ multiplex PCR, while TCRdb's copy carries only in-frame clones and drops some. Among over 9,500 clones listed, about 93% were seen once. Sequencing was performed on PBMCs, taken 8 days after intestinal transplant. The source is a human patient who received an intestinal transplant, so some T cells may come from the graft donor.

This rearrangement joins TRBV11-2 to TRBJ2-1, with TRBD2 identical over 8 bases. In germline, CDR1 is SGHAT, CDR2 FQNNGV. The CDR3 is 17 residues long. V dropped 10 bases and J dropped 4; count of bases not matched to a gene: 18. The CDR3 bases are TGTGCCACCGCCCCCTTTTGGGCGGGAGGCCATTACAATGAGCAGTTCTTC. Translating gives CATAPFWAGGHYNEQFF.

The V gene is TRBV9, the J gene TRBJ2-1; D is unclear. The V end was cut by 0 bases, the J end by 6 bases, with 7 bases between. Germline V lookup: CDR1 SGDLS, CDR2 YYNGEE. CDR3 size: 13 residues. The CDR3 is CASSVAWFNEQFF. CDR3 DNA: TGTGCCAGCAGCGTAGCCTGGTTCAATGAGCAGTTCTTC.

The chain couples TRBV28 to TRBJ1-5; perhaps TRBD1 as D (6 bases). The V gene lost 6 bases and the J gene lost 4 bases, with 16 bases spanning the gap. The CDR3 sequence is 15 residues long. Per germline, CDR1 MDHEN and CDR2 SYDVKM. This chain's CDR3 is CASRSRDNTNQPQHF. In DNA, the CDR3 is TGTGCCAGCAGGTCTCGGGACAATACTAATCAGCCCCAGCATTTT.

The J gene is TRBJ2-1, the V gene TRBV4-2; a possible D gene is TRBD2 (6 bases). The V gene lost 0 bases and the J gene lost 4 bases, with 13 bases spanning the gap. Germline V lookup: CDR1 LGHNA, CDR2 YNFKEQ. This CDR3 comprises 16 residues. CDR3 sequence (DNA): TGTGCCAGCAGCCAAGATGTCGGGGGACCATACAATGAGCAGTTCTTC. This sequence encodes CASSQDVGGPYNEQFF.

The sample holds one count of this clone. The gene calls are TRBV7-6 and TRBJ2-7; tentative D call: TRBD2 (6 bases). Between the trimmed V and J ends, which lost 4 bases and 4 bases, there was a span of 14 bases. The CDR3 has 14 residues. Germline V lookup: CDR1 SGHVS, CDR2 FNYEAQ. The DNA of the CDR3 is TGTGCCAGCAGCTCCCCGGGACTCTTATACGAGCAGTACTTC. Translating gives CASSSPGLLYEQYF.

This chain links TRBV28 with TRBJ1-4; 8 nucleotides agree with TRBD1. From germline, CDR1 is MDHEN and CDR2 SYDVKM. The CDR3 contains 17 residues. V dropped 6 bases and J dropped 5; count of bases not matched to a gene: 14. The CDR3 DNA reads as TGTGCCAGCAGCTCCCGTCCTGGACAGGGATTAAATGAAAAACTGTTTTTT. Its protein product is CASSSRPGQGLNEKLFF.

The chain links TRBV30 to TRBJ2-3, with 8 nucleotides matching TRBD1. J was trimmed by 3 bases and V by 2 bases; bases with no gene match: 1. Germline V lookup: CDR1 GTSNPN, CDR2 SVGIG (reference sequence). There are 13 residues in the CDR3. The chain's CDR3 is CAWSRDRTDTQYF. The CDR3 coding sequence is TGTGCCTGGAGTAGGGACAGGACAGATACGCAGTATTTT.

The chain links TRBV7-9 to TRBJ1-1; no firm D call. Trimming cost V 6 bases and J 1 base, with 12 bases left between them. The germline CDR1 and CDR2 sequences are SEHNR and FQNEAQ (reference sequence). The CDR3 runs to 14 residues. The CDR3 coding sequence is TGTGCCAGCAGACCGGGGTCGGGGAACACTGAAGCTTTCTTT. It translates to CASRPGSGNTEAFF. The variable domain in full, completed from reference TRBV7-9 and TRBJ1-1, reads DTGVSQNPRHKITKRGQNVTFRCDPISEHNRLYWYRQTLGQGPEFLTYFQNEAQLEKSRLLSDRFSAERPKGSFSTLEIQRTEQGDSAMYLCASRPGSGNTEAFFGQGTRLTVV.

The genes are TRBV5-1 and TRBJ2-7; 9 bases are a match to TRBD2. The V and J ends lost 1 base and 2 bases, in that order; junction bases with no gene match: 1. Germline-derived CDR1 and CDR2 are SGHRS and YFSETQ. The CDR3 runs to 14 residues. CDR3 sequence reads: CASSLTSGPYEQYF. As DNA, the CDR3 is TGCGCCAGCAGCTTGACTAGCGGGCCCTACGAGCAGTACTTC.

This chain joins TRBV28 and TRBJ2-7; 8 nucleotides line up with TRBD1. From germline, CDR1 is MDHEN and CDR2 SYDVKM. The CDR3 contains 15 residues. The ends lost 5 bases at V and 2 bases at J; junction bases unmatched: 8. CDR3 region: CASSPSRGLTYEQYF. DNA of the CDR3: TGTGCCAGCAGTCCCTCCAGGGGGCTAACCTACGAGCAGTACTTC.

The J gene is TRBJ2-7, the V gene TRBV18; 8 positions agree with TRBD2. Looked up from germline, CDR1 is KGHSH and CDR2 is LQKENI. CDR3 length: 15 residues. Germline trimming cut 0 bases from V and 0 bases from J; bases unmatched to any gene: 1. CDR3 amino acids: CASSPPSGTSYEQYF. DNA for the CDR3: TGTGCCAGCTCACCACCTAGCGGGACCTCCTACGAGCAGTACTTC.